This TCR beta chain was profiled in a study of molecular identifiers for immune sequencing clone quantification. Whole-study findings and limits: The study found clones above 20 RNA copies held over 99% of effector molecules and under 1% in naive cells. Highly expanded clone sizes could be underestimated by identical TCR molecules sharing a barcode.

The germline V gene encodes CDR1 MDHEN and CDR2 SYDVKM. The CDR3 has 14 residues. Concerning this clonotype itself: Its antigen is still unknown. One base away lies a much larger clone, so this may be a sequencing read error.

A single record per CDR3 protein comes from TCRdb applying MiXCR to the PCR reads. The sample carries about half a million distinct CDR3 sequences, 20% to 25% recorded once. The receptor was derived from a human donor in good health. Some libraries in this study had Jurkat cell RNA spiked in. The material sequenced was naive CD8+ T cells from blood, with Jurkat cell RNA spiked in. The sample's subset: FACS-sorted CD8+CD4-CCR7+CD45RA+ naive T cells. This chain uses TRBV28 with TRBJ2-5; D is possibly TRBD2 (6 bases). The CDR3 sequence is CASSLTAGKETQHF. CDR3 nucleotides: TGTGCCAGCAGTTTGACGGCGGGAAAAGAGACCCAGCACTTC.